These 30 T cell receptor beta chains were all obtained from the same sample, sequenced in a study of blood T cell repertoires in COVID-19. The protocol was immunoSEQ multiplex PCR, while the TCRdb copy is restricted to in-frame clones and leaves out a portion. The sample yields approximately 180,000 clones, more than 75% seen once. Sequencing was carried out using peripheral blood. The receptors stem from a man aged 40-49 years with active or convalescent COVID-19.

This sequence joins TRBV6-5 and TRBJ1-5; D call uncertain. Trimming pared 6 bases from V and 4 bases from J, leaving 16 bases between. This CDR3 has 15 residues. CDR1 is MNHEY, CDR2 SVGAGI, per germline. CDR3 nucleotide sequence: TGTGCCAGCAGCCAGCTGAGAGGCGGGAATCAGCCCCAGCATTTT. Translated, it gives CASSQLRGGNQPQHF.

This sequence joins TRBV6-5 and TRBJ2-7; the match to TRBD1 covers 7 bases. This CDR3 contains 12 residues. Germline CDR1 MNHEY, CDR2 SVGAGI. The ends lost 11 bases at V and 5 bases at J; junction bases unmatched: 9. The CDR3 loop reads CALNAGGDEQYF. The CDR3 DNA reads TGTGCCCTCAATGCAGGGGGAGACGAGCAGTACTTC.

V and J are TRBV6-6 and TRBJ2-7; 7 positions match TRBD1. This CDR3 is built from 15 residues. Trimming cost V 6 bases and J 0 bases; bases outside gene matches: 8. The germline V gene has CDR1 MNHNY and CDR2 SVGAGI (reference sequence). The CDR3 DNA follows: TGTGCCAGCAGGCGACGGGACAGTAGCTCCTACGAGCAGTACTTC. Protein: CASRRRDSSSYEQYF.

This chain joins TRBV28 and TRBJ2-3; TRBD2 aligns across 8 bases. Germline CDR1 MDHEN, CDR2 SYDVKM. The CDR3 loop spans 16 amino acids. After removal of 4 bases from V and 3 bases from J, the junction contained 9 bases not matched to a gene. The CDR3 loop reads CASSSQREFRTDTQYF. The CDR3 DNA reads TGTGCCAGCAGTTCTCAGCGGGAGTTCAGGACAGATACGCAGTATTTT.

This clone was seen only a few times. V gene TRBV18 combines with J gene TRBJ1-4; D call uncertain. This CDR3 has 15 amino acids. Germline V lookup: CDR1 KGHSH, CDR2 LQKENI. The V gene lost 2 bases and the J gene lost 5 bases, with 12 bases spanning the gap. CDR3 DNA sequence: TGTGCCAGCTCACCATCGCGGCGGTCAAATGAAAAACTGTTTTTT. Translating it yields CASSPSRRSNEKLFF.

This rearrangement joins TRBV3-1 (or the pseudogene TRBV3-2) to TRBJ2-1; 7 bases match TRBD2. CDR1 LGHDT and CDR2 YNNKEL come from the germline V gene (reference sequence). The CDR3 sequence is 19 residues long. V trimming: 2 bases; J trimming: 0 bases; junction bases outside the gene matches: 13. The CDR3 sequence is CASSQKMAPGGSSYNEQFF. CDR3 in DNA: TGTGCCAGCAGCCAAAAAATGGCCCCGGGGGGAAGCTCCTACAATGAGCAGTTCTTC.

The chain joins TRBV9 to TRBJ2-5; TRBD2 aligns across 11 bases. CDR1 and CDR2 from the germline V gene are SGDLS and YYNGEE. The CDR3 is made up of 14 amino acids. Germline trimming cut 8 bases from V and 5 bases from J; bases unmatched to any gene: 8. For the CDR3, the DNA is TGTGCCAGTCCCCGTCCTAGCGGGGGGGAGACCCAGTACTTC. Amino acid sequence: CASPRPSGGETQYF. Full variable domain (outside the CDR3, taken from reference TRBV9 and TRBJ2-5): DSGVTQTPKHLITATGQRVTLRCSPRSGDLSVYWYQQSLDQGLQFLIQYYNGEERAKGNILERFSAQQFPDLHSELNLSSLELGDSALYFCASPRPSGGETQYFGPGTRLLVL.

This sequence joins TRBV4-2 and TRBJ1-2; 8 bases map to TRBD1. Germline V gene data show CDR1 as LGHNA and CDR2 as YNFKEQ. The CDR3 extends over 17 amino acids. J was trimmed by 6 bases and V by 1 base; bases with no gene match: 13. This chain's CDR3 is CASSQGSGVWTGNGYTF. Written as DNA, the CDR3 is TGTGCCAGCAGCCAAGGAAGTGGTGTGTGGACAGGGAATGGCTACACCTTC.

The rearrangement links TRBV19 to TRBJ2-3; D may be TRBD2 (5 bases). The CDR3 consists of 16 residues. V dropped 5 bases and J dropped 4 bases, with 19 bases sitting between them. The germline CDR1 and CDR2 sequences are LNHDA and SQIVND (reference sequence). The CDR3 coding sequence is TGTGCCAGTAGTGGCTGGACTGAAGTTGACGCAGATACGCAGTATTTT. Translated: CASSGWTEVDADTQYF.

CDR3 nucleotides: TGTGCCAGCAGCTCCCAGGGGGCGTTGTACACTGAAGCTTTCTTT. Translating it yields CASSSQGALYTEAFF. The chain is built from TRBV7-2 and TRBJ1-1, with TRBD1 matching 8 bases. V shed 4 bases and J 3 bases; nucleotides not matched to a gene: 7. The CDR3 is made up of 15 amino acids. CDR1 SGHTA and CDR2 FQGNSA come from the germline V gene.

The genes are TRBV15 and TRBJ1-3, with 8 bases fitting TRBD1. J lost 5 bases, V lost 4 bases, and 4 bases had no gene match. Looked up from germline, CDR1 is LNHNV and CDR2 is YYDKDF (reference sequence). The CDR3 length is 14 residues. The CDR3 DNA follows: TGTGCCACCAGCAAGGGACAGGCCAGAAACACCATATATTTT. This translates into CATSKGQARNTIYF. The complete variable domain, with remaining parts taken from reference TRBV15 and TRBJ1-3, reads DAMVIQNPRYQVTQFGKPVTLSCSQTLNHNVMYWYQQKSSQAPKLLFHYYDKDFNNEADTPDNFQSRRPNTSFCFLDIRSPGLGDTAMYLCATSKGQARNTIYFGEGSWLTVV.

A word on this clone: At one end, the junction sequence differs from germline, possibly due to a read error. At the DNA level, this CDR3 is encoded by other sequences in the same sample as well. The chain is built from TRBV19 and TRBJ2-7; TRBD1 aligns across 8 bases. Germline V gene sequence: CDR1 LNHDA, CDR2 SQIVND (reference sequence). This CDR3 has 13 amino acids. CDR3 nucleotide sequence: TGTGCCAGTAGTTTAGACAGGGGCTACGAGCAGTACTTC. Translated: CASSLDRGYEQYF.

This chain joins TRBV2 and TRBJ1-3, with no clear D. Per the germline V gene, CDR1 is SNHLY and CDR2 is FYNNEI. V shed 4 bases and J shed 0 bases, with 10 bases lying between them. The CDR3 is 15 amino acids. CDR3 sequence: CASSARLPSGNTIYF. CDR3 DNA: TGTGCCAGCAGTGCCCGACTCCCCTCTGGAAACACCATATATTTT.

CDR3: CASSGDRSEAFF. The CDR3 DNA sequence: TGTGCCAGCAGTGGGGACAGGTCTGAAGCTTTCTTT. V and J are TRBV2 and TRBJ1-1, with 8 bases matching TRBD1. Germline lookup yields CDR1 SNHLY and CDR2 FYNNEI. Trimming cost V 4 bases and J 6 bases; bases outside gene matches: 1. The CDR3 runs to 12 residues.

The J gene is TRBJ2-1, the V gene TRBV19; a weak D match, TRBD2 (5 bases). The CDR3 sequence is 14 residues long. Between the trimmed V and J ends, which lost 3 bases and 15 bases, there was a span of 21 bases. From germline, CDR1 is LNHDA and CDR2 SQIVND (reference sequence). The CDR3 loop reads CASSIRVWQTEGFF. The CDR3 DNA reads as TGTGCCAGTAGTATTAGGGTCTGGCAAACAGAGGGGTTCTTC.

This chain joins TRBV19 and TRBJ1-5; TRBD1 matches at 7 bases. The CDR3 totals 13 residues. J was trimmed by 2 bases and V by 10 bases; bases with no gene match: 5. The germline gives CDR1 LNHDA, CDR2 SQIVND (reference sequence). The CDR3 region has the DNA TGTGCCACCCGGGACAGAGGCAATCAGCCCCAGCATTTT. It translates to CATRDRGNQPQHF.

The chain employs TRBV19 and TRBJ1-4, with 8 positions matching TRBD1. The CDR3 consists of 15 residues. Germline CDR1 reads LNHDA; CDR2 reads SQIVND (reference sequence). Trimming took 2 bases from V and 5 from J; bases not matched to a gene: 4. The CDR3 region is CASSIRTGRNEKLFF. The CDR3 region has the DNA TGTGCCAGTAGTATAAGGACAGGGCGCAATGAAAAACTGTTTTTT.

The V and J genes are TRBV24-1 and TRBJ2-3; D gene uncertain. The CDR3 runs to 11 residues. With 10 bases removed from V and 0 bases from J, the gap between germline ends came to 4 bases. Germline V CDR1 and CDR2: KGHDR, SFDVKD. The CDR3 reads CATKSTDTQYF. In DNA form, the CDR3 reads TGTGCCACTAAAAGCACAGATACGCAGTATTTT.

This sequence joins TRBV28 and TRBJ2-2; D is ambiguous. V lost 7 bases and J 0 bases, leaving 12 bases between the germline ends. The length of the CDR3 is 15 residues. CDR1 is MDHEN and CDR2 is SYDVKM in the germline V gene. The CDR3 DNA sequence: TGTGCCAGCACCCGTTCAGGCCCGAACACCGGGGAGCTGTTTTTT. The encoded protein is CASTRSGPNTGELFF.

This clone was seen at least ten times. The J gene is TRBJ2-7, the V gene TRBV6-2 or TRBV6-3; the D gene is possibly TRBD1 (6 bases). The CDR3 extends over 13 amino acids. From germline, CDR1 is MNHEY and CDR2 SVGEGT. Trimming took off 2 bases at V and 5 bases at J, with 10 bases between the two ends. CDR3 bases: TGTGCCAGCAGTTACAATCCAGGGGACGAGCAGTACTTC. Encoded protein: CASSYNPGDEQYF.

DNA for the CDR3: TGTGCCACATCTACAGGGGCGAATGAGCAGTTCTTC. This gives the protein CATSTGANEQFF. The J gene is TRBJ2-1, the V gene TRBV19, with 7 bases identical to TRBD1. The V gene end was trimmed by 10 bases and the J gene end by 7 bases; junction bases not matched to a gene: 7. Germline V gene lookup returns CDR1 LNHDA and CDR2 SQIVND (reference sequence). CDR3 length equals 12 residues. The complete variable domain, with remaining parts taken from reference TRBV19 and TRBJ2-1, reads DGGITQSPKYLFRKEGQNVTLSCEQNLNHDAMYWYRQDPGQGLRLIYYSQIVNDFQKGDIAEGYSVSREKKESFPLTVTSAQKNPTAFYLCATSTGANEQFFGPGTRLTVL.

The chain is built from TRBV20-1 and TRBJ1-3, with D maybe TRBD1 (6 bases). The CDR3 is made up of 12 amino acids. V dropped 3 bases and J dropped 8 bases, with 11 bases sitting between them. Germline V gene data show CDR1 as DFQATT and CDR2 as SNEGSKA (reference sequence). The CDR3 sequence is CSASQGTDTIYF. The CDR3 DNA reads TGCAGTGCTAGTCAGGGGACGGACACCATATATTTT.

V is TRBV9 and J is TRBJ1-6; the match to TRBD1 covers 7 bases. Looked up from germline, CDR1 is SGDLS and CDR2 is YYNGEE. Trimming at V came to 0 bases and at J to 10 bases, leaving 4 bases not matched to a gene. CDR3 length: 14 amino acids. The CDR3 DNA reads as TGTGCCAGCAGCGTAGGCGAGGGGGCATCACCCCTCCACTTT. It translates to CASSVGEGASPLHF.

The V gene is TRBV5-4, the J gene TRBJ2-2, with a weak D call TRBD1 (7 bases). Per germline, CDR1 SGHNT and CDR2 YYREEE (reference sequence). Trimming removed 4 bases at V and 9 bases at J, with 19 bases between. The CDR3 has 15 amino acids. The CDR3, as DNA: TGTGCCAGCAGCGCGGGACAGCCAATTTCCCGGGAGCTGTTTTTT. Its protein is CASSAGQPISRELFF.

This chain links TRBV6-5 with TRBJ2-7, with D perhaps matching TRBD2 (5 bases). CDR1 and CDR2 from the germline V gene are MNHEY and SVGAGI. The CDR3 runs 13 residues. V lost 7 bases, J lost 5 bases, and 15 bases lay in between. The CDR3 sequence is CASTPGPGNEQYF. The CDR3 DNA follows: TGTGCCAGCACTCCCGGCCCGGGGAACGAGCAGTACTTC.

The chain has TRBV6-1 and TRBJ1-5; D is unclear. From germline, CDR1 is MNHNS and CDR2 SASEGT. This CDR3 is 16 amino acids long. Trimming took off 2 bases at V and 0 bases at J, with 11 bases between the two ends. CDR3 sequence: CASSEMRAYSNQPQHF. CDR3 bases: TGTGCCAGCAGTGAAATGAGAGCGTATAGCAATCAGCCCCAGCATTTT.

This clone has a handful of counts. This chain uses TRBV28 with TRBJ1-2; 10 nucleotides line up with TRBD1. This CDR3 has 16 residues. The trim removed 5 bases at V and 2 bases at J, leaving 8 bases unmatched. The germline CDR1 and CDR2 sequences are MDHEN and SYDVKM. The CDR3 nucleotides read TGTGCCAGCAGTACTATTCGGACAGGGGGAAACTATGGCTACACCTTC. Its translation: CASSTIRTGGNYGYTF.

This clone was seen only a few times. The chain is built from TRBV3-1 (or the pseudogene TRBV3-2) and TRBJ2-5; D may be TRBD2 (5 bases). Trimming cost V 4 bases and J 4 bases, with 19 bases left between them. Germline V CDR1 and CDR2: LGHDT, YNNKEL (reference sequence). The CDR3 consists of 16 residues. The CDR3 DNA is TGTGCCAGCAGCCCAGCCCCGGCTAGCACAAGAGAGACCCAGTACTTC. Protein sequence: CASSPAPASTRETQYF.

CDR3 in amino acids: CAIRQAGQSGPQHF. The CDR3 DNA is TGTGCCATCAGACAGGCAGGTCAATCCGGCCCCCAGCATTTT. The gene calls are TRBV10-3 and TRBJ1-5; maybe TRBD1 (5 bases). V was cut by 6 bases and J by 10 bases, with 19 bases left in between. Germline V gene sequence: CDR1 ENHRY, CDR2 SYGVKD. CDR3 length: 14 residues.

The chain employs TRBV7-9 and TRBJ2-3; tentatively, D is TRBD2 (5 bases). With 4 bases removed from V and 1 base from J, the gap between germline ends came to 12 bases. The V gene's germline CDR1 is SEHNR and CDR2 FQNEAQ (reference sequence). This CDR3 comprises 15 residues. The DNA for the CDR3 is TGTGCCAGCAGCTCGAGACTCGGGGGCACAGATACGCAGTATTTT. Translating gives CASSSRLGGTDTQYF. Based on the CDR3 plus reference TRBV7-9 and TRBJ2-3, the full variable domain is DTGVSQNPRHKITKRGQNVTFRCDPISEHNRLYWYRQTLGQGPEFLTYFQNEAQLEKSRLLSDRFSAERPKGSFSTLEIQRTEQGDSAMYLCASSSRLGGTDTQYFGPGTRLTVL.